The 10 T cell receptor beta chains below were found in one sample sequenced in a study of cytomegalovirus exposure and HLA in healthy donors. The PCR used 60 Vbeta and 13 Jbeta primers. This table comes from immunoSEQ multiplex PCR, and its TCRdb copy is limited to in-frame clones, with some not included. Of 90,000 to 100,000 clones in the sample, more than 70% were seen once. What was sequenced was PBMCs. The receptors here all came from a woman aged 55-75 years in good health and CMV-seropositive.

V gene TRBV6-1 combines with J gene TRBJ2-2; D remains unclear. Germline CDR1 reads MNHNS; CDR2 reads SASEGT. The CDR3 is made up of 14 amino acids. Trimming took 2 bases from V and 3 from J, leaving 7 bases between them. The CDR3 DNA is TGTGCCAGCAGTGAATTCCGGGACACCGGGGAGCTGTTTTTT. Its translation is CASSEFRDTGELFF.

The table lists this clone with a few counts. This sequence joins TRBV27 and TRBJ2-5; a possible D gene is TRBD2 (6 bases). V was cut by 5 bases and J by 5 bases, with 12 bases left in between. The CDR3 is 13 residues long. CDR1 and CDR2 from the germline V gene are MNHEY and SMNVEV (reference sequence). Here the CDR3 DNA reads TGTGCCAGCAGTCGTCAGGGAGGCGAGACCCAGTACTTC. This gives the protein CASSRQGGETQYF.

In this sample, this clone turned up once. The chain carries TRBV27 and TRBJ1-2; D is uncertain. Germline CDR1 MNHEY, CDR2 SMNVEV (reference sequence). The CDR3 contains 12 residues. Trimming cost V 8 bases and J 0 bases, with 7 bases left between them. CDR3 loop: CASSTSNYGYTF. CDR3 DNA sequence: TGTGCCAGCTCAACTTCTAACTATGGCTACACCTTC.

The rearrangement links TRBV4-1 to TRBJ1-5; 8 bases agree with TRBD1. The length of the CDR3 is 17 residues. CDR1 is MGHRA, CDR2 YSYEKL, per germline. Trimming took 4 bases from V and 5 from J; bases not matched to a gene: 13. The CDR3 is CASSPSPGQGAYQPQHF. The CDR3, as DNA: TGCGCCAGCAGCCCGTCGCCGGGGCAGGGGGCATATCAGCCCCAGCATTTT.

CDR3 in amino acids: CAHRTGGSEQYF. The CDR3 coding sequence is TGTGCCCACAGGACAGGGGGATCCGAGCAGTACTTC. The chain uses TRBV10-3 and TRBJ2-7; 10 positions match TRBD1. Germline V gene sequence: CDR1 ENHRY, CDR2 SYGVKD. The CDR3 covers 12 residues. The V segment lost 11 bases and the J segment 6 bases; nucleotides outside the gene matches: 7.

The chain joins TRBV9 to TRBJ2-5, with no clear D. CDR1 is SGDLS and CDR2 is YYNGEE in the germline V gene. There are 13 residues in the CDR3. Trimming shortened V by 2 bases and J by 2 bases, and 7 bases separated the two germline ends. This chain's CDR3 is CASSVSSQETQYF. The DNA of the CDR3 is TGTGCCAGCAGCGTTAGCTCTCAAGAGACCCAGTACTTC.

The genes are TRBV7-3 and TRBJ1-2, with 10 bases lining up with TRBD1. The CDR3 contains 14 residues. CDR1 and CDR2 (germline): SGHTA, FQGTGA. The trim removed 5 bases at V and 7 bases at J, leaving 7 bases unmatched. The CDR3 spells CASSDGTGDSGYTF. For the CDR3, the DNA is TGTGCCAGCAGCGACGGGACAGGGGACAGTGGCTACACCTTC.

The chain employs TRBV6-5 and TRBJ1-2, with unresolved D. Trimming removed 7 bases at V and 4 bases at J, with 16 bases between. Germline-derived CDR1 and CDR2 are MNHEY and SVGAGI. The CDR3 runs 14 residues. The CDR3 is CASKRGIGSYGYTF. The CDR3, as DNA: TGTGCCAGCAAAAGAGGGATTGGATCCTATGGCTACACCTTC.

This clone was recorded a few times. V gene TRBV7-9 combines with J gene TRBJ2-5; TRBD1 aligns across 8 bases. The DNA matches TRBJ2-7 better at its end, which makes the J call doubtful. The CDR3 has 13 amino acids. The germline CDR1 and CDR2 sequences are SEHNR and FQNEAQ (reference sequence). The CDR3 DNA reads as TGTGCCAGCAGCGACAGGGGACCCTACGAGCAGTACTTC. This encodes CASSDRGPYEQYF.

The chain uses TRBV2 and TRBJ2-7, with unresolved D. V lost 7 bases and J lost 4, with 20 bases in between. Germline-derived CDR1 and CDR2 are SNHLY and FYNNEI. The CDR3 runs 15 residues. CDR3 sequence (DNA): TGTGCCAGCACCGGCCTTGAGACTGTTACTTACGAGCAGTACTTC. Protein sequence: CASTGLETVTYEQYF. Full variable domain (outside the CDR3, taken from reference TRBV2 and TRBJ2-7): EPEVTQTPSHQVTQMGQEVILRCVPISNHLYFYWYRQILGQKVEFLVSFYNNEISEKSEIFDDQFSVERPDGSNFTLKIRSTKLEDSAMYFCASTGLETVTYEQYFGPGTRLTVT.